This entry is about one T cell receptor beta chain. Its antigen is currently unknown. The sample belongs to a study of OX40 agonist ivuxolimab in advanced cancers. Overall study context: Dose-escalation patients suffered from hepatocellular carcinoma, melanoma, renal cell or head and neck cancer. Checkpoint inhibitors had been given previously to approximately 40% of patients. Regarding the study as a whole: In the expanded peripheral T cells, antigen specificity was never determined. Averaging showed that CD8+ T cells had more expanded clones than CD4+ did.

Repertoires were generated with immunoSEQ multiplex PCR, while TCRdb's copy carries only in-frame clones and drops some. The repertoire holds approximately 67,000 clones, with about 85% as singletons. Germline CDR1 SGHRS, CDR2 YFSETQ. The CDR3 has 15 amino acids. Between the trimmed V and J ends, which lost 2 bases and 0 bases, there was a span of 8 bases. The TCR comes from an adult with an advanced solid tumor such as melanoma, head and neck, liver or kidney cancer. The sample in question was CD4+ or CD8+ T cells sorted from blood, obtained in a trial of the OX40 agonist ivuxolimab. The J gene is TRBJ2-2, the V gene TRBV5-1; D is undetermined. The CDR3: CASSFVDANTGELFF. DNA of the CDR3: TGCGCCAGCAGCTTCGTAGACGCGAACACCGGGGAGCTGTTTTTT.